Listed below are T cell receptor beta chains from one sample, sequenced in a study of blood T cell repertoires in COVID-19. Only in-frame clones appear in the TCRdb table, and some are missing; sequencing was by immunoSEQ multiplex PCR. This table has about 160,000 clones, about 83% appearing once. The sequenced sample was peripheral blood. The receptors here all came from a woman aged 80 or over with acute or convalescent COVID-19. CDR3s include the opening cysteine and the closing phenylalanine or tryptophan. The D gene is left open where the match is weak. Clone size is given for some rows only: seen once, a few or many times, or a class if the clone is expanded.

clone size	V gene	D gene	J gene	CDR3 DNA	CDR3 protein
-	TRBV11-2	-	TRBJ1-1	TGTGCCAGCAGTATAACTCGGGGAACTGAAGCTTTCTTT	CASSITRGTEAFF
-	TRBV5-4	-	TRBJ1-1	TGTGCCAGCATGCGGGGCAGGGTGAACACTGAAGCTTTCTTT	CASMRGRVNTEAFF
-	TRBV18	-	TRBJ1-2	TGTGCCAGCTCGGGAGGGGCGAACTATGGCTACACCTTC	CASSGGANYGYTF
once	TRBV18	-	TRBJ1-2	TGTGCCAGCTCAATAGCCCGGGACTTCAACTATGGCTACACCTTC	CASSIARDFNYGYTF
-	TRBV5-1	-	TRBJ1-2	TGCGCCAGCAGCCCGAGACAGGACTATGGCTACACCTTC	CASSPRQDYGYTF
-	TRBV2	-	TRBJ1-1	TGTGCCAGCAGGCCCGGGGACACGAACACTGAAGCTTTCTTT	CASRPGDTNTEAFF
-	TRBV2	TRBD1	TRBJ1-1	TGTGCCAGCAGTGACAGGACAGGGGGATCGGGTGAAGCTTTCTTT	CASSDRTGGSGEAFF
-	TRBV24-1	TRBD2	TRBJ2-5	TGTGCCACCAGTGAAGGCAAAGGGAGGGGAGAGACCCAGTACTTC	CATSEGKGRGETQYF
-	TRBV2	-	TRBJ1-5	TGTGCCAGCAGTGAGGGGGCAGCTTATCAGCCCCAGCATTTT	CASSEGAAYQPQHF
-	TRBV7-8	TRBD1	TRBJ1-1	TGTGCCAGCAGCTTCCGGGACAGGGTGTTCACTGAAGCTTTCTTT	CASSFRDRVFTEAFF
-	TRBV2	-	TRBJ1-2	TGTGCCAGCAGTGGACAGTCAGTCGGGTATGATGGCTACACCTTC	CASSGQSVGYDGYTF
-	TRBV18	TRBD2	TRBJ2-1	TGTGCCAGCTCACTCGGACTAGCGGAAAATGAGCAGTTCTTC	CASSLGLAENEQFF
few	TRBV2	-	TRBJ1-1	TGTGCCAGCAGTGAACGGGAGGCAGGGGTCACGAACACTGAAGCTTTCTTT	CASSEREAGVTNTEAFF
-	TRBV5-4	-	TRBJ1-1	TGTGCCAGCAGCTTGGTGCGGGGGATGGGCACTGAAGCTTTCTTT	CASSLVRGMGTEAFF
-	TRBV7-9	-	TRBJ1-4	TGTGCCCCCACCCCGACAGGCACCGCAACTAATGAAAAACTGTTTTTT	CAPTPTGTATNEKLFF
-	TRBV12-5	TRBD2	TRBJ2-5	TGTGCTAGTCGGCGGGGGGAGGGAGAGACCCAGTACTTC	CASRRGEGETQYF
-	TRBV5-1	-	TRBJ2-1	TGCGCCAGCAGTTCTCAGGGGGAGGCCTCCTACAATGAGCAGTTCTTC	CASSSQGEASYNEQFF
-	TRBV10-1	-	TRBJ2-1	TGCGCCAGGCAAATTCCTGGAGTGGAGGAGCAGTTCTTC	CARQIPGVEEQFF
-	TRBV24-1	-	TRBJ2-1	TGTGCCACCAGTGAGGGGCCGACGAGCTCCTACAATGAGCAGTTCTTC	CATSEGPTSSYNEQFF
-	TRBV5-1	TRBD1	TRBJ2-2	TGCGCCAGCAGTCGGACAGGTCTTTCCAACCCCGGGGAGCTGTTTTTT	CASSRTGLSNPGELFF
once	TRBV7-9	TRBD2	TRBJ2-3	TGTGCCAGCAGCTTAGGACTAGCGGGAGCTCTAGAAGATACGCAGTATTTT	CASSLGLAGALEDTQYF
-	TRBV4-2	TRBD1	TRBJ2-7	TGTGCCAGCAGCCAGGGACAGGGACGAGAGCAGTACTTC	CASSQGQGREQYF
-	TRBV4-1	TRBD2	TRBJ2-2	TGCGCCAGCAGCCAAGTCGGACTAGCGGGTAACACCGGGGAGCTGTTTTTT	CASSQVGLAGNTGELFF
-	TRBV5-1	-	TRBJ2-5	TGCGCCAGCAGCTTGGCGGGCGGGATGAAAGAGACCCAGTACTTC	CASSLAGGMKETQYF
-	TRBV7-9	-	TRBJ1-3	TGTGCCAGCAGCCCGAGGCTCCGAGAGGCTGGAAACACCATATATTTT	CASSPRLREAGNTIYF
few	TRBV27	-	TRBJ1-2	TGTGCCAGCAGTCTCCTCGGGTCCGGAAGGAGCTATGGCTACACCTTC	CASSLLGSGRSYGYTF
once	TRBV27	TRBD1	TRBJ2-1	TGTGCCAGCAGTTTCGGACAGGGGGCGGGGGCCGACTACAATGAGCAGTTCTTC	CASSFGQGAGADYNEQFF
-	TRBV30	-	TRBJ2-5	TGTGCCTGGACGCCCCAGGGTCCGGAGACCCAGTACTTC	CAWTPQGPETQYF
-	TRBV20-1	-	TRBJ1-1	TGCAGTGCTAGTACAGGGATGGCGGCGGCTTTCTTT	CSASTGMAAAFF
-	TRBV3-1/TRBV3-2	-	TRBJ2-1	TGTGCCAGCAGCCAAGCCCTAGCGAACAATGAGCAGTTCTTC	CASSQALANNEQFF
-	TRBV9	TRBD2	TRBJ2-1	TGTGCCAGCAGCGTAGTCGGCGCGGGAGTGGGCCACAATGAGCAGTTCTTC	CASSVVGAGVGHNEQFF
-	TRBV5-1	-	TRBJ2-2	TGCGCCAGCAGCCGGGGGGCGGGGCTGAACACCGGGGAGCTGTTTTTT	CASSRGAGLNTGELFF
-	TRBV9	-	TRBJ1-2	TGTGCCAGCAGCGTAGACGCACAGGGATCCTATGGCTACACCTTC	CASSVDAQGSYGYTF
-	TRBV30	-	TRBJ1-2	TGTGCCTGGAGTGTACAGAGAGCTAACTATGGCTACACCTTC	CAWSVQRANYGYTF
-	TRBV6-6	TRBD1	TRBJ1-5	TGTGCCAGCAGACCAGGGGGCCTGCAGGAGCCCCAGCATTTT	CASRPGGLQEPQHF
-	TRBV5-3	-	TRBJ1-5	TGTGCCAGAAGCTCCTCTCCGGTCAATCAGCCCCAGCATTTT	CARSSSPVNQPQHF
-	TRBV6-5	-	TRBJ1-5	TGTGCCAGCACCCCCTCGCCAGGGGGCAATCAGCCCCAGCATTTT	CASTPSPGGNQPQHF
-	TRBV24-1	-	TRBJ2-1	TGTGCCACCAGTGGTTTGAGCGGCCCCCAGCAGTTCTTC	CATSGLSGPQQFF
-	TRBV19	TRBD1	TRBJ2-2	TGTGCCAGTAGTGACAGGACAGGGGGAAGCACCGGGGAGCTGTTTTTT	CASSDRTGGSTGELFF
-	TRBV5-4	-	TRBJ1-2	TGTGCCAGCAGCTTAGACAGAGATGGCTACACCTTC	CASSLDRDGYTF
-	TRBV7-9	TRBD1	TRBJ2-7	TGTGCCAGCAGCCCGGGACAGGGACCCTACGAGCAGTACTTC	CASSPGQGPYEQYF
-	TRBV7-3	TRBD1	TRBJ1-4	TGTGCCAGCAGCTTAATGGGACAGGGGCAGGACGAAAAACTGTTTTTT	CASSLMGQGQDEKLFF
-	TRBV3-1/TRBV3-2	TRBD2	TRBJ2-5	TGTGCCAGCAGCACAGCGGGGGAGACCCAGTACTTC	CASSTAGETQYF
-	TRBV6-5	TRBD1	TRBJ1-2	TGTGCCAGCAGTAACACAGGGGGCTCAGGCGGCTACACCTTC	CASSNTGGSGGYTF
-	TRBV28	-	TRBJ1-1	TGTGCCAGCAGTGTCGGGGAGAACACTGAAGCTTTCTTT	CASSVGENTEAFF
-	TRBV6-5	-	TRBJ1-3	TGTGCCAGCACCCCGGGGGACTCTGGAAACACCATATATTTT	CASTPGDSGNTIYF
-	TRBV29-1	-	TRBJ2-1	TGCAGCGTTGAAGACCAGGGGCATGAGCAGTTCTTC	CSVEDQGHEQFF
once	TRBV30	-	TRBJ1-6	TGTGCCTTCAACCAGTTTGGCAGGGAATCACCCCTCCACTTT	CAFNQFGRESPLHF
-	TRBV21-1	-	TRBJ1-5	TGTGCCAGCAGCCGGGGAAAACACAGGGGGCTCACTCAGCCCCAGCATTTT	CASSRGKHRGLTQPQHF
-	TRBV6-5	TRBD1	TRBJ1-6	TGTGCCAGCAGTTACTCATCCGGGACAGGGGATTCACCCCTCCACTTT	CASSYSSGTGDSPLHF
-	TRBV3-1/TRBV3-2	-	TRBJ1-5	TGTGCCAGCAGCTCCACTAGTCCCACAGGCAATCAGCCCCAGCATTTT	CASSSTSPTGNQPQHF
-	TRBV12-3/TRBV12-4	-	TRBJ2-1	TGTGCCAGCAGTCGACAGTACAATGAGCAGTTCTTC	CASSRQYNEQFF
-	TRBV4-2	TRBD1	TRBJ1-5	TGTGCCAGCAGCCAAGATTTCGACAGGGTTGGCCAGCCCCAGCATTTT	CASSQDFDRVGQPQHF
once	TRBV12-5	TRBD1	TRBJ2-3	TGTGCTAGTGGACTTGGACAGGCTGAAAGCACAGATACGCAGTATTTT	CASGLGQAESTDTQYF
-	TRBV14	-	TRBJ2-7	TGTGCCAGCAGCTACGGCACAGCCCTAAGCTCCTACGAGCAGTACTTC	CASSYGTALSSYEQYF